The rows below give T cell receptor beta chains drawn from one sample of a study of blood T cell repertoires in COVID-19. Method: immunoSEQ multiplex PCR; TCRdb's copy keeps in-frame clones and lacks some. The sample lists approximately 100,000 clones, less than 85% occurring once. The specimen was peripheral blood. The receptors stem from a man older than 75 with acute or convalescent COVID-19. The CDR3 runs from the conserved cysteine through the conserved F or W. The D gene is left open where the match is weak. The size entry is marked missing in some rows and otherwise reads once, few, many or a size class.

size,J,D,V,CDR3,DNA
-,TRBJ1-2,-,TRBV12-3/TRBV12-4,CASMSGLHYGYTF,TGTGCCAGCATGTCGGGTTTGCACTATGGCTACACCTTC
-,TRBJ2-2,-,TRBV5-1,CASSLASTGYTGELFF,TGCGCCAGCAGCCTCGCTTCGACGGGGTACACCGGGGAGCTGTTTTTT
-,TRBJ2-3,-,TRBV6-2/TRBV6-3,CASSYSTPTTDTQYF,TGTGCCAGCAGTTACTCGACACCCACCACAGATACGCAGTATTTT
-,TRBJ2-7,-,TRBV5-1,CASSLGTGRGNEQYF,TGCGCCAGCAGCTTGGGGACAGGGAGGGGAAACGAGCAGTACTTC
few,TRBJ2-2,TRBD2,TRBV11-3,CASSLGDYNTGELFF,TGTGCCAGCAGCTTAGGGGACTATAACACCGGGGAGCTGTTTTTT
-,TRBJ1-3,-,TRBV2,CASSIQASGNTIYF,TGTGCCAGCAGCATACAGGCGTCTGGAAACACCATATATTTT
-,TRBJ2-1,TRBD2,TRBV9,CASSVSLSGMYNEQFF,TGTGCCAGCAGCGTATCCCTTAGCGGGATGTACAATGAGCAGTTCTTC
-,TRBJ2-2,TRBD1,TRBV9,CASSVAPPWDRANTGELFF,TGTGCCAGCAGCGTAGCCCCACCTTGGGACAGAGCGAACACCGGGGAGCTGTTTTTT
-,TRBJ2-2,TRBD2,TRBV9,CASSVDQRERGGELFF,TGTGCCAGCAGCGTAGACCAGCGGGAAAGAGGCGGGGAGCTGTTTTTT
-,TRBJ1-5,TRBD1,TRBV27,CASSFSQGVNQPQHF,TGTGCCAGCAGTTTTTCACAGGGGGTGAATCAGCCCCAGCATTTT
-,TRBJ2-1,TRBD2,TRBV6-5,CASTQLAGEWNEQFF,TGTGCCAGCACCCAACTAGCGGGAGAGTGGAATGAGCAGTTCTTC
-,TRBJ1-5,-,TRBV3-1/TRBV3-2,CASSQVRVGQPQHF,TGTGCCAGCAGCCAAGTCAGGGTAGGTCAGCCCCAGCATTTT
-,TRBJ2-1,-,TRBV5-4,CASSFRTGSYNEQFF,TGTGCCAGCAGCTTTAGGACTGGCTCCTACAATGAGCAGTTCTTC
-,TRBJ2-5,TRBD2,TRBV5-4,CASSSGVSGSTGETQYF,TGTGCCAGCAGCTCCGGTGTTAGCGGGAGTACCGGAGAGACCCAGTACTTC
-,TRBJ2-5,-,TRBV6-6,CASSYSGRGETQYF,TGTGCCAGCAGTTATTCGGGTAGAGGAGAGACCCAGTACTTC
few,TRBJ1-2,-,TRBV6-1,CASSEAGGINGYTF,TGTGCCAGCAGTGAAGCCGGAGGTATAAATGGCTACACCTTC
-,TRBJ2-5,-,TRBV5-1,CASSPDGGGRDQYF,TGCGCCAGCAGCCCGGACGGTGGCGGTCGGGACCAGTACTTC
-,TRBJ2-2,-,TRBV28,CASELTPRAGELFF,TGTGCCAGCGAATTGACGCCGAGGGCCGGGGAGCTGTTTTTT
-,TRBJ2-7,TRBD2,TRBV7-3,CASSLSGSYGEQYF,TGTGCCAGCAGCCTTAGCGGGAGTTATGGCGAGCAGTACTTC
-,TRBJ1-1,-,TRBV20-1,CSARMDSEAFF,TGCAGTGCTCGGATGGACAGTGAAGCTTTCTTT
few,TRBJ1-1,-,TRBV5-1,CASSFWETTEAFF,TGCGCCAGCAGCTTCTGGGAGACTACTGAAGCTTTCTTT
-,TRBJ1-5,-,TRBV7-2,CASGRAASNQPQHF,TGTGCCAGCGGGCGAGCAGCATCCAATCAGCCCCAGCATTTT
-,TRBJ2-2,-,TRBV5-4,CASSPAGLLNTGELFF,TGTGCCAGCAGCCCGGCAGGACTACTGAACACCGGGGAGCTGTTTTTT
-,TRBJ2-5,TRBD1,TRBV19,CASSPGTGWLETQYF,TGTGCCAGTAGTCCCGGGACAGGGTGGTTGGAGACCCAGTACTTC
-,TRBJ2-4,TRBD2,TRBV6-5,CASSRGGLAKNIQYF,TGTGCCAGCAGTCGGGGGGGGCTAGCCAAAAACATTCAGTACTTC
-,TRBJ2-3,TRBD2,TRBV9,CASSVASGTDTQYF,TGTGCCAGCAGCGTAGCTAGCGGGACAGATACGCAGTATTTT
-,TRBJ1-4,-,TRBV19,CASSGDQVANEKLFF,TGTGCCAGTAGTGGTGATCAGGTGGCTAATGAAAAACTGTTTTTT
-,TRBJ1-2,-,TRBV27,CASSVQGRDGYTF,TGTGCCAGCAGTGTACAGGGAAGGGATGGCTACACCTTC
-,TRBJ2-2,-,TRBV7-9,CASSLAGLGLELGELFF,TGTGCCAGCAGCTTAGCGGGGTTGGGACTCGAGTTGGGGGAGCTGTTTTTT
-,TRBJ1-2,TRBD1,TRBV19,CASRQGPSNYGYTF,TGTGCCAGTAGACAGGGGCCCTCTAACTATGGCTACACCTTC
-,TRBJ1-2,-,TRBV14,CASSQDQRNYGYTF,TGTGCCAGCAGCCAAGATCAGAGGAACTATGGCTACACCTTC
-,TRBJ2-3,TRBD2,TRBV3-1/TRBV3-2,CASSQKGTSGRAEHF,TGTGCCAGCAGCCAAAAAGGGACTAGCGGGAGGGCCGAGCATTTT
-,TRBJ1-6,TRBD1,TRBV5-5,CASSLDRGRGWSPLHF,TGTGCCAGCAGCTTGGACAGGGGGCGAGGTTGGTCACCCCTCCACTTT